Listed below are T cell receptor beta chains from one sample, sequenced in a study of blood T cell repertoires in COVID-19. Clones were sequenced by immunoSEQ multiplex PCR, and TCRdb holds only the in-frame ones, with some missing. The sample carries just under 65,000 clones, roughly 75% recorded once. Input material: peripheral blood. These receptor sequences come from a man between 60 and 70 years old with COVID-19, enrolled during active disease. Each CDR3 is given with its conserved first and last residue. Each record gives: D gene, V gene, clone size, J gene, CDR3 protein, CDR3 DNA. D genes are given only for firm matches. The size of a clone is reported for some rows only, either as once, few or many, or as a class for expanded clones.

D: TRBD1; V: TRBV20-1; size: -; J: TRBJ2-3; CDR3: CSAPYRGTQYF; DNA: TGCAGTGCTCCGTACAGGGGTACGCAGTATTTT
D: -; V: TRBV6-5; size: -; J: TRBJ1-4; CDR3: CASSYSPEGSEKLFF; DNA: TGTGCCAGCAGTTACTCCCCAGAGGGTAGTGAAAAACTGTTTTTT
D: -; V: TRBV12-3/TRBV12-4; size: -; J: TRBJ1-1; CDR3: CASSPQGGTEAFF; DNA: TGTGCCAGCAGTCCTCAGGGTGGCACTGAAGCTTTCTTT
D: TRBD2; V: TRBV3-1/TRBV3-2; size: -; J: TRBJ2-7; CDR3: CASSQDRGLAGGVYEQYF; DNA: TGTGCCAGCAGCCAAGATAGGGGACTAGCCGGGGGCGTCTACGAGCAGTACTTC
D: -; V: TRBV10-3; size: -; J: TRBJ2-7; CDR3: CAITPGDGYEQYF; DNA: TGTGCCATCACTCCGGGGGATGGCTACGAGCAGTACTTC
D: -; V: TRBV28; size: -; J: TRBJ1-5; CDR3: CASSSRVEAQHF; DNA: TGTGCCAGCAGTTCGCGGGTGGAGGCCCAGCATTTT
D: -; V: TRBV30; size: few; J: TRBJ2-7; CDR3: CAWRGPGAYEQYF; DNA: TGTGCCTGGAGAGGGCCGGGAGCCTACGAGCAGTACTTC
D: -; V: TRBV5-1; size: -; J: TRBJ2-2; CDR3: CASSVGLTEELFF; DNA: TGCGCCAGCAGTGTGGGCCTGACCGAGGAGCTGTTTTTT
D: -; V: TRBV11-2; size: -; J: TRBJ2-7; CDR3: CASSLGRSGRYEQYF; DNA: TGTGCCAGCAGCTTAGGACGTTCAGGCCGCTACGAGCAGTACTTC
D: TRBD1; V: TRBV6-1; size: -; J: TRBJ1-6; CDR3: CASSEWDSNSPLHF; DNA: TGTGCCAGCAGTGAATGGGACAGCAATTCACCCCTCCACTTT
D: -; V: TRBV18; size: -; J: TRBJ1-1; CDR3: CASSPNRVRGTEAFF; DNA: TGTGCCAGCTCACCAAACAGGGTCCGGGGCACTGAAGCTTTCTTT
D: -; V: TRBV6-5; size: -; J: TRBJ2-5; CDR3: CASTRTAQETQYF; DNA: TGTGCCAGCACCCGGACAGCCCAAGAGACCCAGTACTTC
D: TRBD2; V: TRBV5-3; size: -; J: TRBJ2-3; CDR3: CARSLGLAGATDTQYF; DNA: TGTGCCAGAAGCTTGGGACTAGCGGGGGCCACAGATACGCAGTATTTT
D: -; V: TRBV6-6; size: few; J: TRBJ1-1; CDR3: CASSLGGGRGTEAFF; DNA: TGTGCCAGCAGTCTCGGGGGAGGAAGGGGTACTGAAGCTTTCTTT
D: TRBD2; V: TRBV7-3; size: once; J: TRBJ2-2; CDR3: CASSRSGSQIGELFF; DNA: TGTGCCAGCAGCCGAAGCGGGAGTCAGATCGGGGAGCTGTTTTTT
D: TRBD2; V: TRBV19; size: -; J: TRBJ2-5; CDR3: CASSTLSGGYQETQYF; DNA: TGTGCCAGTAGTACGTTGAGCGGGGGGTATCAAGAGACCCAGTACTTC
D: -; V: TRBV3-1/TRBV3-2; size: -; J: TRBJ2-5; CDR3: CASSQGGETQYF; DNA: TGTGCCAGCAGCCAAGGCGGGGAGACCCAGTACTTC
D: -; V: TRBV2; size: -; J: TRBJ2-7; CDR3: CASSEQGQGYEQYF; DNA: TGTGCCAGCAGTGAACAGGGGCAAGGATACGAGCAGTACTTC
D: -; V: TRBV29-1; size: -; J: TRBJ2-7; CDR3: CSVGVGGEQYF; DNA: TGCAGCGTTGGGGTGGGCGGGGAGCAGTACTTC
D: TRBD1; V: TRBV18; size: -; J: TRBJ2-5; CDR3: CASSPPGRGRAQETQYF; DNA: TGTGCCAGCTCACCACCGGGCAGGGGGCGAGCCCAAGAGACCCAGTACTTC
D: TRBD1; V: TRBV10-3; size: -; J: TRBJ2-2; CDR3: CAIRETGGNTGELFF; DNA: TGTGCCATCAGGGAAACAGGGGGGAACACCGGGGAGCTGTTTTTT
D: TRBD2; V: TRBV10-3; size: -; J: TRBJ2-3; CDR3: CAISAGSGAGDTQYF; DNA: TGTGCCATCAGTGCAGGTAGCGGGGCTGGGGATACGCAGTATTTT
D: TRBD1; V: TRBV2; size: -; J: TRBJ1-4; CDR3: CASSEVGTVNEKLFF; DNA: TGTGCCAGCAGTGAAGTGGGGACAGTTAATGAAAAACTGTTTTTT
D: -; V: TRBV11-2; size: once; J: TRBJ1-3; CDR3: CASSLYQGSGNTIYF; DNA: TGTGCCAGCAGCTTATACCAGGGTAGTGGAAACACCATATATTTT
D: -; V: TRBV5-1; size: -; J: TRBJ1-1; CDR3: CASSLTTPSEAFF; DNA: TGCGCCAGCAGCTTGACCACTCCATCTGAAGCTTTCTTT
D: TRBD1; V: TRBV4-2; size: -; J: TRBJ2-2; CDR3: CASSQLQGAATGELFF; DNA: TGTGCCAGCAGCCAACTACAGGGGGCAGCCACCGGGGAGCTGTTTTTT
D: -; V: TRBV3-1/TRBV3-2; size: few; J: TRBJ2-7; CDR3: CASSLSSKRDEQYF; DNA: TGTGCCAGCAGCCTCTCGAGTAAGAGGGACGAGCAGTACTTC
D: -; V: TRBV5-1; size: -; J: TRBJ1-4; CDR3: CASSLAPRGGGEKLFF; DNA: TGCGCCAGCAGCTTGGCCCCCCGGGGAGGGGGGGAAAAACTGTTTTTT
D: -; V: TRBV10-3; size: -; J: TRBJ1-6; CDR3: CASQTHLNSPLHF; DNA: TGTGCCTCCCAGACACATCTAAATTCACCCCTCCACTTT
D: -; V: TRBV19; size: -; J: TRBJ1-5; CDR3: CASRPQSYSNQPQHF; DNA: TGTGCCAGTAGACCTCAGTCATATAGCAATCAGCCCCAGCATTTT
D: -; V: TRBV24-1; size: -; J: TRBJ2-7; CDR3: CATSLRDNYEQYF; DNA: TGTGCCACCAGCCTCAGGGACAACTACGAGCAGTACTTC
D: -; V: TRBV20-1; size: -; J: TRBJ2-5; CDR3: CSARDYETQYF; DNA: TGCAGTGCTAGAGATTATGAGACCCAGTACTTC
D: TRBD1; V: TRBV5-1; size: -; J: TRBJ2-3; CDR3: CASSSGQGTDTQYF; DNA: TGCGCCAGCAGCTCAGGACAGGGCACAGATACGCAGTATTTT
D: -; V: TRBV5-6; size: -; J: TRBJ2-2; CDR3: CASSSAGELFF; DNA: TGTGCCAGCAGCTCGGCCGGGGAGCTGTTTTTT
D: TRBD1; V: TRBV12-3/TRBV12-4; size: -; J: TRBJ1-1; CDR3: CASSFYRGTEAFF; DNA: TGTGCCAGCAGTTTTTACAGGGGAACTGAAGCTTTCTTT
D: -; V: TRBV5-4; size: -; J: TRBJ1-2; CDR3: CASSLGGSYGYTF; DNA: TGTGCCAGCAGCTTGGGAGGGTCCTATGGCTACACCTTC
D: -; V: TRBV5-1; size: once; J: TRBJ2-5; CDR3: CASSGLGSGQETQYF; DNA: TGCGCCAGCAGCGGCCTAGGGAGCGGTCAAGAGACCCAGTACTTC
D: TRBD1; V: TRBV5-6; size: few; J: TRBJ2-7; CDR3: CASSFGTDYEQYF; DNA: TGTGCCAGCAGCTTCGGGACAGATTACGAGCAGTACTTC
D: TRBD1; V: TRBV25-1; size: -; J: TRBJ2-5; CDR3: CASYPGTGRGETQYF; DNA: TGTGCCAGCTACCCCGGGACAGGGCGAGGGGAGACCCAGTACTTC
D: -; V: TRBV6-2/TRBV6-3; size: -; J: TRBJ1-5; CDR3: CASSYSRMQPQHF; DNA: TGTGCCAGCAGTTACTCGAGGATGCAGCCCCAGCATTTT
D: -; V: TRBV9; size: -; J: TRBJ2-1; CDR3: CASSGDLGGYNEQFF; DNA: TGTGCCAGCAGCGGCGACTTGGGGGGCTACAATGAGCAGTTCTTC
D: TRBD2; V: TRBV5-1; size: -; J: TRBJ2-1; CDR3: CASSSPSGGWNEQFF; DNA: TGCGCCAGCAGCTCACCTAGCGGGGGGTGGAATGAGCAGTTCTTC
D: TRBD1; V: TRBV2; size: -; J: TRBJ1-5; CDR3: CASSQDRGNQPQHF; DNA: TGTGCCAGCAGCCAGGACAGGGGGAATCAGCCCCAGCATTTT
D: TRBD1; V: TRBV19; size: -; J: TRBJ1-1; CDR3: CASILFGTENTEAFF; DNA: TGTGCCAGTATCCTGTTCGGGACAGAGAACACTGAAGCTTTCTTT
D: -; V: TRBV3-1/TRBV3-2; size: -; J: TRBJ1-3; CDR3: CASSPEARSGNTIYF; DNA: TGTGCCAGCAGCCCCGAGGCGCGCTCTGGAAACACCATATATTTT
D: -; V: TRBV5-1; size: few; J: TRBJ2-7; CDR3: CASRRQESYEQYF; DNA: TGCGCCAGCAGACGGCAGGAATCCTACGAGCAGTACTTC
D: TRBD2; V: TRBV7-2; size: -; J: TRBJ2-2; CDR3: CASSLFTSGNTGELFF; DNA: TGTGCCAGCAGCCTTTTTACTAGCGGGAATACCGGGGAGCTGTTTTTT
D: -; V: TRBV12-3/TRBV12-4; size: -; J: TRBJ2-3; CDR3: CASSFAGREYF; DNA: TGTGCCAGCAGTTTTGCGGGCAGAGAGTATTTT
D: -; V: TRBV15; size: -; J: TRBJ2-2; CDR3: CATSYTGELFF; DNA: TGTGCCACTAGTTACACCGGGGAGCTGTTTTTT
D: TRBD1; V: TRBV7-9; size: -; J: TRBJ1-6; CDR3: CASSSPHGTGGSSPLHF; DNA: TGTGCCAGCAGCTCCCCTCATGGAACAGGGGGGAGTTCACCCCTCCACTTT
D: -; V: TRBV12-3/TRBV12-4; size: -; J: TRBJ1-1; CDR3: CASSLRADTEAFF; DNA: TGTGCCAGCAGTTTGCGGGCGGACACTGAAGCTTTCTTT
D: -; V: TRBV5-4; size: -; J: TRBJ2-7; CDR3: CASSFIGSSYEQYF; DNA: TGTGCCAGCAGCTTTATCGGGTCGTCCTACGAGCAGTACTTC
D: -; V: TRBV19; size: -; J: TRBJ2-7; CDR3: CASGRQGGSYEQYF; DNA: TGTGCCAGTGGGAGGCAGGGAGGCTCCTACGAGCAGTACTTC